This T cell receptor beta chain was sequenced in a study of T cell responses to AZD1222 COVID-19 vaccine. Study-wide background: Both about-4-week and about-12-week second-dose recipients were combined. General study results and limits: A mostly white British donor set with more females was recruited, and clonal diversity was possibly underestimated.

As for this clone: The antigen is unknown.

The CDR3 contains 13 residues. CDR1 is MNHEY, CDR2 SVGAGI, per germline. The V and J ends lost 6 bases and 1 base respectively, with 9 bases between them. Assay: immunoSEQ multiplex PCR; the TCRdb copy retains only in-frame clones and omits some. Among 100,000 to 120,000 clones, 88% were seen once, and the ten largest hold roughly 9.2%. The clonotype comes from an adult in good health. This specimen was peripheral blood, taken on day 0 of AZD1222 vaccination. The chain is built from TRBV6-5 and TRBJ1-1; TRBD1 is a possible D gene (5 bases). The CDR3 sequence is CASRHTGNTEAFF. The CDR3 DNA is TGTGCCAGCAGACACACAGGGAACACTGAAGCTTTCTTT.